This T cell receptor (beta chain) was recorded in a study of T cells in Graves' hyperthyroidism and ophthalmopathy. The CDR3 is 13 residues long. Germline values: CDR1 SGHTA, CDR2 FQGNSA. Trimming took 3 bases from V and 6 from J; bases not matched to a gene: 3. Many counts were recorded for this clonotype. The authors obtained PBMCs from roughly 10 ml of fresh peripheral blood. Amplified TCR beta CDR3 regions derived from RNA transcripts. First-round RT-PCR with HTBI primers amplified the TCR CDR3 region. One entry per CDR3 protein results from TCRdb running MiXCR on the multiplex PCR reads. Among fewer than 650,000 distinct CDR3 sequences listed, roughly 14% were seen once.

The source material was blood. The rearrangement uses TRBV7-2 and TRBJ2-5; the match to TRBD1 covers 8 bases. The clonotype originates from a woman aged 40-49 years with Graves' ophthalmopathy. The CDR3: CASSLDRAKTQYF. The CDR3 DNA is TGTGCCAGCAGCTTGGACAGGGCGAAGACCCAGTACTTC.